This T cell receptor beta chain originates from a study of blood T cell repertoires in COVID-19. V was shortened by 2 bases and J by 7 bases, with 12 bases between the two germline ends. The CDR3 has 13 amino acids. CDR1 and CDR2 (germline): MNHNS, SASEGT. Libraries were prepared by immunoSEQ multiplex PCR; TCRdb keeps only in-frame clonotypes and omits some of them. The repertoire holds 20,000 or so clones, roughly four fifths seen once, with about 6.1% in the top ten. The chain uses TRBV6-1 and TRBJ2-7; tentatively, D is TRBD1 (5 bases). The source material was peripheral blood. The source is a human donor in a cohort sampled during active COVID-19. The chain's CDR3 is CASSEKDSEEQYF. In DNA, the CDR3 is TGTGCCAGCAGTGAAAAAGACAGTGAGGAGCAGTACTTC.